A single sample is the source of the 16 T cell receptor beta chains below, sequenced in a study of T cell responses to AZD1222 COVID-19 vaccine. The data were produced by immunoSEQ multiplex PCR, yet TCRdb's version contains in-frame clones alone and is incomplete. The table shows some 150,000 clones, with approximately 88% occurring only once. The specimen comprised peripheral blood, sampled on day 0 of MenACWY control vaccination. These receptors were collected from an adult in good health.

The gene calls are TRBV27 and TRBJ2-7; D is possibly TRBD2 (6 bases). The CDR3 covers 15 residues. The germline V gene has CDR1 MNHEY and CDR2 SMNVEV (reference sequence). Trimming cost V 2 bases and J 0 bases, with 11 bases left between them. This CDR3 reads CASSLVGDSSYEQYF. In nucleotides, the CDR3 is TGTGCCAGCAGTTTAGTCGGGGACTCCTCCTACGAGCAGTACTTC.

J is TRBJ2-7 and V is TRBV27, with D perhaps matching TRBD1 (7 bases). Trimming removed 5 bases from V and 5 bases from J, with 19 bases in between. The germline V gene has CDR1 MNHEY and CDR2 SMNVEV (reference sequence). This CDR3 is built from 15 residues. The CDR3 DNA reads as TGTGCCAGCAGTCTCAGGGGGGCGAGGGCTAACGAGCAGTACTTC. It yields the protein CASSLRGARANEQYF.

J is TRBJ1-2 and V is TRBV7-2; 8 nucleotides agree with TRBD1. Germline lookup yields CDR1 SGHTA and CDR2 FQGNSA. This CDR3 has 16 residues. J was trimmed by 4 bases and V by 4 bases; bases with no gene match: 11. The CDR3 DNA follows: TGTGCCAGCAGCTCCCGGCCGACAGGGGCTGGCTATGGCTACACCTTC. Protein product: CASSSRPTGAGYGYTF.

The chain joins TRBV9 to TRBJ1-2; D is ambiguous. CDR1 is SGDLS, CDR2 YYNGEE, per germline. V was pared by 3 bases and J by 6 bases, with 12 bases between. This CDR3 is 13 amino acids long. CDR3 sequence: CASSGTALNGYTF. CDR3 DNA: TGTGCCAGCAGCGGGACGGCACTAAATGGCTACACCTTC.

The CDR3 DNA sequence: TGTGCCTGGTCGGACGGGGGCACTGAAGCTTTCTTT. Protein: CAWSDGGTEAFF. The chain links TRBV30 to TRBJ1-1, with D perhaps TRBD1 (5 bases). Germline V gives CDR1 GTSNPN, CDR2 SVGIG (reference sequence). There are 12 residues in the CDR3. Trimming cost V 5 bases and J 4 bases, with 11 bases left between them.

The genes are TRBV6-1 and TRBJ1-3, with D unclear. Germline V lookup: CDR1 MNHNS, CDR2 SASEGT. Trimming stripped 3 bases from V and 0 bases from J, with 0 bases between. The CDR3 is 12 residues long. CDR3 region: CASSDSGNTIYF. The CDR3 DNA sequence: TGTGCCAGCAGTGACTCTGGAAACACCATATATTTT.

This chain uses TRBV11-2 with TRBJ2-1; 10 positions agree with TRBD2. The trim removed 4 bases at V and 3 bases at J, leaving 9 bases unmatched. Germline-derived CDR1 and CDR2 are SGHAT and FQNNGV. The CDR3 totals 17 residues. CDR3 coding DNA: TGTGCCAGCAGCTCCAGCAGGGGACTAGCGCACTACAATGAGCAGTTCTTC. Protein product: CASSSSRGLAHYNEQFF.

This sequence joins TRBV4-3 and TRBJ2-1; 11 positions agree with TRBD2. Trimming at V came to 1 base and at J to 7 bases, leaving 9 bases not matched to a gene. Looked up from germline, CDR1 is LGHNA and CDR2 is YSLEER. The length of the CDR3 is 17 residues. Here the CDR3 DNA reads TGCGCCAGCAGCCAAGGTATAGCGGGGGGGCCGGAAAATGAGCAGTTCTTC. Translated: CASSQGIAGGPENEQFF.

The V gene is TRBV18, the J gene TRBJ2-3, with D possibly being TRBD2 (5 bases). This CDR3 has 14 residues. Germline V CDR1 and CDR2: KGHSH, LQKENI. V was pared by 11 bases and J by 4 bases, with 19 bases between. The CDR3 DNA reads as TGTGCCCTAGCCGTGGGGTCGAAGCCAGATACGCAGTATTTT. It encodes CALAVGSKPDTQYF.

The chain has TRBV5-1 and TRBJ1-1, with TRBD1 as a possible D gene (5 bases). V was cut by 4 bases and J by 1 base, with 11 bases left in between. There are 14 residues in the CDR3. Germline CDR1 and CDR2: SGHRS and YFSETQ. This CDR3 reads CASSRNTGNTEAFF. Written as DNA, the CDR3 is TGCGCCAGCAGCAGGAATACAGGGAACACTGAAGCTTTCTTT.

The rearrangement links TRBV14 to TRBJ1-6, with D perhaps TRBD1 (6 bases). Looked up from germline, CDR1 is SGHDN and CDR2 is FVKESK. The germline V and J ends were trimmed by 3 bases and 6 bases, with 18 bases remaining between them. The CDR3 sequence is 17 residues long. The CDR3 coding sequence is TGTGCCAGCAGCCATCTCGGGGGGGGGCTCGGTAATTCACCCCTCCACTTT. Its translation is CASSHLGGGLGNSPLHF.

This clone appeared once. J is TRBJ1-2 and V is TRBV6-5; 8 bases are shared with TRBD1. With V trimmed by 6 bases and J by 7 bases, 7 bases remained unmatched. The CDR3 spans 13 residues. Germline V gives CDR1 MNHEY, CDR2 SVGAGI. The CDR3: CASRINRGFGYTF. DNA of the CDR3: TGTGCCAGCAGAATAAACAGGGGGTTTGGCTACACCTTC.

This chain connects TRBV28 to TRBJ1-1, with D hard to call. The V end lost 6 bases, the J end lost 5 bases, and 7 bases lay between the germline ends. This CDR3 spans 11 amino acids. Per the germline V gene, CDR1 is MDHEN and CDR2 is SYDVKM. CDR3 residues: CASRINTEAFF. The CDR3 region has the DNA TGTGCCAGCAGAATTAATACTGAAGCTTTCTTT.

This chain connects TRBV6-1 to TRBJ1-2; D not certain. The length of the CDR3 is 14 residues. Trimming shortened V by 6 bases and J by 8 bases, and 19 bases separated the two germline ends. The V gene's germline CDR1 is MNHNS and CDR2 SASEGT. CDR3 loop: CASSLDGPSGGYTF. As DNA, the CDR3 is TGTGCCAGCAGCCTGGACGGACCTTCAGGCGGCTACACCTTC.

This chain uses TRBV11-3 with TRBJ2-1; D unclear. Germline CDR1 is SGHNT and CDR2 is YENEEA. V gave up 1 base and J gave up 5 bases, with 6 bases separating them. The CDR3 runs to 13 residues. The CDR3 spells CASSLGRNNEQFF. Written as DNA, the CDR3 is TGTGCCAGCAGCTTAGGAAGGAACAATGAGCAGTTCTTC.

Comment on this clone: Other DNA variants within this sample encode the same CDR3. The genes are TRBV12-3 or TRBV12-4 and TRBJ2-7; D gene unclear. Trimming pared 6 bases from V and 1 base from J, leaving 7 bases between. CDR3 length: 12 residues. The CDR3 protein is CASSLGSYEQYF. The CDR3 DNA reads TGTGCCAGCAGCCTCGGGTCCTACGAGCAGTACTTC.